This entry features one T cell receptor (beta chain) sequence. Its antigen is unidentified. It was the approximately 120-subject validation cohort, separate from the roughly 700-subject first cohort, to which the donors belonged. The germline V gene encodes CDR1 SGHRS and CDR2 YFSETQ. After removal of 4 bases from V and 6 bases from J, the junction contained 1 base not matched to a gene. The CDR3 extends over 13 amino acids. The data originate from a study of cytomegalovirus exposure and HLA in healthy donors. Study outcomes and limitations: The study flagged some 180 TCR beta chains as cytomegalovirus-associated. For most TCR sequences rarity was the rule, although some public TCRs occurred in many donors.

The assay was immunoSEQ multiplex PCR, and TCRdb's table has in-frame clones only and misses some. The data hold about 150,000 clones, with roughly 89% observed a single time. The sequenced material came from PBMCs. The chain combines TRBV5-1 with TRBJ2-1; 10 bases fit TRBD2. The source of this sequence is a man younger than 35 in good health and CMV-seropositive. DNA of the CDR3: TGCGCCAGCAGCGGGACTAGCGTCAATGAGCAGTTCTTC. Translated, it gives CASSGTSVNEQFF.